This note documents a single TCR beta chain sequence. These data originate in a study of T cells in Graves' hyperthyroidism and ophthalmopathy. The source material, RNA transcripts, was used to amplify TCR beta CDR3 regions. TCR CDR3 underwent first-round RT-PCR with the HTBI primer set. TCRdb used MiXCR to reprocess the multiplex PCR reads, holding one entry per CDR3 protein. The top ten clones hold around 32% of a sample with over 700,000 distinct CDR3 sequences, 30% to 40% of them seen once. The CDR3 spans 15 residues. V was trimmed by 5 bases and J by 1 base, leaving 12 bases between them. Per the germline V gene, CDR1 is MNHEY and CDR2 is SVGEGT.

The sequence came from a woman between 40 and 55 years old with Graves' hyperthyroidism. The sequenced sample consisted of blood. The V and J genes are TRBV6-2 or TRBV6-3 and TRBJ1-5; no clear D. The DNA of the CDR3 is TGTGCCAGCAGTCCTGACCCCGGGAGCAATCAGCCCCAGCATTTT. Its protein product is CASSPDPGSNQPQHF.